This T cell receptor beta chain stems from a study of long-term antiretroviral therapy in people with HIV. Overall study results and limits: Blood was collected between the mid-2000s and the late 2010s, possibly under older ART regimens. Against controls, HIV repertoires showed narrower ranges of CDR3 length.

Sequencing relied on immunoSEQ assay v3.0, run at survey level. The method was immunoSEQ multiplex PCR; TCRdb's version includes in-frame clones alone and lacks a portion of them. The table has fewer than 25,000 clones, around nine tenths seen once; the top ten hold roughly 4%. By proportion, this clone is medium-sized. No antigen is known for it. Held in samples before DNA extraction were about 0.85-11 million cryopreserved PBMC. Trimming stripped 0 bases from V and 7 bases from J, with 4 bases between. CDR3 length: 11 residues. CDR1 and CDR2 (germline): SGHRS, YFSETQ. The chain recombines TRBV5-1 with TRBJ1-1; D gene unclear. This clonotype was sampled from a man between 60 and 70 years old with HIV. Sequencing used unsorted PBMCs, obtained 2.3 years after starting antiretroviral therapy. The CDR3 coding sequence is TGCGCCAGCAGCTTGGTGGGTGAAGCTTTCTTT. This sequence encodes CASSLVGEAFF.